The 7 T cell receptor beta chains given below trace back to one sample, sequenced in a study of identical twins. MiXCR, applied by TCRdb to the 5' RACE reads, yields one record per CDR3 protein. This table has nearly 900,000 distinct CDR3 sequences, 10% to 15% appearing once. The same specimen was also included in a second study, on yellow fever vaccine responses in identical twins.

Sequenced input: PBMCs. The receptors were sampled from a woman between 18 and 29 years old in good health.

This clonotype has more than one count but fewer than ten. V gene TRBV27 combines with J gene TRBJ2-3; 9 nucleotides match TRBD1. Germline CDR1 MNHEY, CDR2 SMNVEV (reference sequence). The V and J ends lost 5 bases and 1 base, in that order; junction bases with no gene match: 7. The CDR3 is 16 residues long. CDR3 region: CASSPRQGVRTDTQYF. Written as DNA, the CDR3 is TGTGCCAGCAGTCCACGACAGGGGGTCCGCACAGATACGCAGTATTTT.

The chain links TRBV5-5 to TRBJ2-7; 12 positions agree with TRBD1. Germline trimming cut 5 bases from V and 3 bases from J; bases unmatched to any gene: 9. Germline V CDR1 and CDR2: SGHKS, YYEKEE (reference sequence). The CDR3 is made up of 16 amino acids. CDR3 coding DNA: TGTGCCAGCAGAACCGGGACAGGGGGCACGGTCTACGAGCAGTACTTC. This encodes CASRTGTGGTVYEQYF.

This sequence joins TRBV11-2 and TRBJ2-5; D unresolved. The V gene's germline CDR1 is SGHAT and CDR2 FQNNGV. The CDR3 contains 15 residues. Trimming stripped 5 bases from V and 2 bases from J, with 15 bases between. CDR3 nucleotide sequence: TGTGCCAGCAGCCTATCTTGGGTTAGGCAAGAGACCCAGTACTTC. Translated, it gives CASSLSWVRQETQYF.

This clonotype came up a few times. V and J are TRBV10-3 and TRBJ2-1, with 9 bases identical to TRBD2. The CDR3 has 12 amino acids. Trimming cost V 6 bases and J 7 bases; bases outside gene matches: 1. Germline CDR1 reads ENHRY; CDR2 reads SYGVKD. The CDR3 DNA reads as TGTGCCATCAGGGGACTAGCTAATGAGCAGTTCTTC. Its translation: CAIRGLANEQFF.

This clonotype was observed a few times. This chain joins TRBV5-6 and TRBJ1-1, with TRBD1 matching 7 bases. The CDR3 covers 14 residues. The V gene's germline CDR1 is SGHDT and CDR2 YYEEEE. V shed 2 bases and J 5 bases; nucleotides not matched to a gene: 6. The CDR3 here is CASSFGQAETEAFF. The CDR3 DNA sequence: TGTGCCAGCAGCTTCGGACAGGCCGAGACTGAAGCTTTCTTT.

This clonotype has more than one count but fewer than ten. The genes are TRBV18 and TRBJ2-1; either TRBD1 or TRBD2 may supply D (5 bases each). The germline gives CDR1 KGHSH, CDR2 LQKENI. The CDR3 length is 14 residues. Between the trimmed V and J ends, which lost 6 bases and 6 bases, there was a span of 15 bases. For the CDR3, the DNA is TGTGCCAGCTCCACCTGGGGGTCGGCCAATGAGCAGTTCTTC. Translated, it gives CASSTWGSANEQFF.

J is TRBJ1-4 and V is TRBV13; unclear D gene. The CDR3 is 14 residues long. Per the germline V gene, CDR1 is PRHDT and CDR2 is FYEKMQ (reference sequence). Trimming took off 2 bases at V and 7 bases at J, with 11 bases between the two ends. This chain's CDR3 is CASSLRGFGEKLFF. The DNA of the CDR3 is TGTGCCAGCAGCTTAAGAGGGTTCGGTGAAAAACTGTTTTTT.